This T cell receptor (beta chain) was recorded in a study of blood T cell repertoires in COVID-19. The overall study: Samples came from the United States, Italy and Spain, spanning acute and convalescent COVID-19. Sample material is recorded as cDNA or gDNA derived from T cells, B-cell-depleted T cells, or PBMCs.

Original processing notes: For nucleated cells, counts were estimated from reference gene primer amplification. TCRdb's table, derived via immunoSEQ multiplex PCR, lists solely in-frame clones and lacks some. V, J and clone size were drawn from that table, and D and trimming were deduced from the DNA. Of about 60,000 clones in the sample, 85% to 90% were seen once. This clone turned up a few times. The CDR3 runs to 12 residues. The V gene's germline CDR1 is SEHNR and CDR2 FQNEAQ (reference sequence). Deletions cut 4 bases from V and 7 bases from J, with 5 bases between. The sequencing sample was made of peripheral blood. The V call is TRBV7-9, the J call TRBJ1-6, with D uncertain. This clonotype originated in a human donor in a cohort sampled during active COVID-19. CDR3 residues: CASSSMNSPLHF. CDR3 nucleotides: TGTGCCAGCAGCTCCATGAATTCACCCCTCCACTTT.